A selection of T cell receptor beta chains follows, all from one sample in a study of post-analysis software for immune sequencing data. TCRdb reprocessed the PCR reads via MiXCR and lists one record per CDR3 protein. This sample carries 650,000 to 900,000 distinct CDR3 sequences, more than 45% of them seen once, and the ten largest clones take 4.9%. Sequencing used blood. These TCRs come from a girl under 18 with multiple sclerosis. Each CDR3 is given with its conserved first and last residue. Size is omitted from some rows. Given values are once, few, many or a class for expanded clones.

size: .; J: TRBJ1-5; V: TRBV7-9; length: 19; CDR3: CASSPRPFGTEYSNQPQHF
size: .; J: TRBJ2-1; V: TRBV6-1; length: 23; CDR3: CASSERANLGGLAGPSSYNEQFF
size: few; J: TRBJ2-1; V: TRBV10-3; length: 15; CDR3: CAISELRLVGNEQFF
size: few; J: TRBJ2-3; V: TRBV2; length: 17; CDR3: CASSLTGDSSDTDTQYF
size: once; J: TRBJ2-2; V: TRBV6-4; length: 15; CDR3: CASSPTSQIGGELFF
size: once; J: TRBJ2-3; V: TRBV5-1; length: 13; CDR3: CASSPEPTDTQYF
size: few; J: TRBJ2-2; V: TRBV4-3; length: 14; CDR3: CASSHELGTGELFF
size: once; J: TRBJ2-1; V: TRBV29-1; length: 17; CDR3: CSVEDGALASSYNEQFF
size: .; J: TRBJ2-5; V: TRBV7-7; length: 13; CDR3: CASSLDNRETQYF
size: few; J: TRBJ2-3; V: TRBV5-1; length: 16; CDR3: CANSLVGTDNTDTQYF
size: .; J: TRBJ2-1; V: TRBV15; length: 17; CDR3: CATSREPASSSYNEQFF
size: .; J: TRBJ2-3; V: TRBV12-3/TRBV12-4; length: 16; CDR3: CASSGTALARADAQYF
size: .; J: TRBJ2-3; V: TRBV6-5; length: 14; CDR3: CASSYKVEADTQYF
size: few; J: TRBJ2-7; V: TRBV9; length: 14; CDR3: CASSEDGSSYEQYF
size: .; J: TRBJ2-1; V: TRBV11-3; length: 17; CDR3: CASSPRGRELSYNEQFF